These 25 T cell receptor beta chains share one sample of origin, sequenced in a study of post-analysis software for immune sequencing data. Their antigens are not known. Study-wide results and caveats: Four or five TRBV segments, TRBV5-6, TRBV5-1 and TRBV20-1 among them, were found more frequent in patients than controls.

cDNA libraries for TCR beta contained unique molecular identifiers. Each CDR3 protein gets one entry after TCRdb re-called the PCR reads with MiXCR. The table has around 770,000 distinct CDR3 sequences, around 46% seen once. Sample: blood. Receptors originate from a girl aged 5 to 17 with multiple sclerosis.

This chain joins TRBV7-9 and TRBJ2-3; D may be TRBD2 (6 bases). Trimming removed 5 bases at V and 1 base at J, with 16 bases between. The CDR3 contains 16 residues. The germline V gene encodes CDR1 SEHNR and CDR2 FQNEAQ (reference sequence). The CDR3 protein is CASSPSSGSRTDTQYF. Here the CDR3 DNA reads TGTGCCAGCAGCCCTTCTTCCGGGAGCCGCACAGATACGCAGTATTTT. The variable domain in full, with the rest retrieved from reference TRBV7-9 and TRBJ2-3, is DTGVSQNPRHKITKRGQNVTFRCDPISEHNRLYWYRQTLGQGPEFLTYFQNEAQLEKSRLLSDRFSAERPKGSFSTLEIQRTEQGDSAMYLCASSPSSGSRTDTQYFGPGTRLTVL.

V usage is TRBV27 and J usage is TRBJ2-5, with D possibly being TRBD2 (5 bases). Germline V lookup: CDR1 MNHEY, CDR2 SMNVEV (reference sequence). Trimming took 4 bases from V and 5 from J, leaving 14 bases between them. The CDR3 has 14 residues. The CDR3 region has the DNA TGTGCCAGCAGTTCTGGGAGAGAACCGGAGACCCAGTACTTC. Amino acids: CASSSGREPETQYF.

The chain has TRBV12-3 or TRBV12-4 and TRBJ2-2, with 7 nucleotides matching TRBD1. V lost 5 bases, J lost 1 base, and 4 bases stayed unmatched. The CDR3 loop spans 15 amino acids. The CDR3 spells CASSPRQGNTGELFF. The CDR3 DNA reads TGTGCCAGCAGTCCACGACAGGGGAACACCGGGGAGCTGTTTTTT.

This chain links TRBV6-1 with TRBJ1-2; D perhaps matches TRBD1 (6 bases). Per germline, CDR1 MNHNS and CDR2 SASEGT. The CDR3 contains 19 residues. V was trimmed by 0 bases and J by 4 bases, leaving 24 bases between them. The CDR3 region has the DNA TGTGCCAGCAGTGAAGCGCTCCGTACCGACAGGATGGTCACCTATGGCTACACCTTC. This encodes CASSEALRTDRMVTYGYTF.

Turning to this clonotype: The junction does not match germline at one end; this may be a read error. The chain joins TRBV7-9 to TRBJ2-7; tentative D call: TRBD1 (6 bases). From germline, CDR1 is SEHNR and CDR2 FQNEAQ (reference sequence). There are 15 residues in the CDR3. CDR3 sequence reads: CASSLAGAPSYERYF. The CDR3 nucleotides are TGTGCCAGCAGCTTAGCGGGGGCACCCAGCTACGAGCGGTACTTC.

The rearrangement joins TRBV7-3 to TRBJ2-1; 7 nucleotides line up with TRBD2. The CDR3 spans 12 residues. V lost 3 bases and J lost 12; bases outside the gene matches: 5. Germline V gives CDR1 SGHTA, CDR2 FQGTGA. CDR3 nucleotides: TGTGCCAGCAGCTTCGGAGCGGGGATGCAGTTCTTC. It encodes CASSFGAGMQFF.

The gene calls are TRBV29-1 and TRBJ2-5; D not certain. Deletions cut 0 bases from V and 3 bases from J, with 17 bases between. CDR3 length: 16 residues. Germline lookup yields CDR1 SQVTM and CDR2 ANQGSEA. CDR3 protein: CSVEDSFGNAKETQYF. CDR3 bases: TGCAGCGTTGAAGACTCCTTTGGGAATGCCAAAGAGACCCAGTACTTC.

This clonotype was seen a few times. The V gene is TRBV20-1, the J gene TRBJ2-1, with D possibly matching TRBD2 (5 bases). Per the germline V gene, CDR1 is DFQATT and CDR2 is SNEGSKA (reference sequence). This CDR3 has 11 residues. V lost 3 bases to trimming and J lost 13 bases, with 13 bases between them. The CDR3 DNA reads TGCAGTGCTAGGGCGAGGGAAGTACAGTTCTTC. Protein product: CSARAREVQFF.

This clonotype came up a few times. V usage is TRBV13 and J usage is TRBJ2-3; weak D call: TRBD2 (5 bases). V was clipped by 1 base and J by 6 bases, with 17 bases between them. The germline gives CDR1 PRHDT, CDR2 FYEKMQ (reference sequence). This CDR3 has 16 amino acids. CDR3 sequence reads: CASSLARQSGSDTQYF. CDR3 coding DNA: TGTGCCAGCAGCTTAGCCCGGCAGTCGGGGAGCGATACGCAGTATTTT.

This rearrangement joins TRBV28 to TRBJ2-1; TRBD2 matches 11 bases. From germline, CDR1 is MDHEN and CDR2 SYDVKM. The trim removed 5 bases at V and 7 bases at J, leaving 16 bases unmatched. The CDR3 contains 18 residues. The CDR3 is CASSLPTGTSGPLNEQFF. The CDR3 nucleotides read TGTGCCAGCAGTCTCCCAACCGGGACTAGCGGACCCTTAAATGAGCAGTTCTTC.

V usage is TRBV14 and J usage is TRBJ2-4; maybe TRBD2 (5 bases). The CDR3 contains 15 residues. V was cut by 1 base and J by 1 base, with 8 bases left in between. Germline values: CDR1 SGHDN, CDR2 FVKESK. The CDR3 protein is CASSQVTGAKNIQYF. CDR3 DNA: TGTGCCAGCAGCCAAGTGACGGGGGCCAAAAACATTCAGTACTTC.

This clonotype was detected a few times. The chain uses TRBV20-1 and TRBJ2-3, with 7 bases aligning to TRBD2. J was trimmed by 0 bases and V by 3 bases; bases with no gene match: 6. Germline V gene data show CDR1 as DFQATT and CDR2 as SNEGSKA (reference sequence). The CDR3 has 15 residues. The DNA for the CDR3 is TGCAGTGCTAGCCCAATTAGCGGGAGCACAGATACGCAGTATTTT. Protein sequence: CSASPISGSTDTQYF.

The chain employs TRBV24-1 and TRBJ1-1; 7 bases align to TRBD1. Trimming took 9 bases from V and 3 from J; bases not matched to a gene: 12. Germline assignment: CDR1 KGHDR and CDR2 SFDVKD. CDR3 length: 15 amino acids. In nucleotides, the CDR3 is TGTGCCACCGAACGCCTCGGAGACAGGGACACTGAAGCTTTCTTT. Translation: CATERLGDRDTEAFF.

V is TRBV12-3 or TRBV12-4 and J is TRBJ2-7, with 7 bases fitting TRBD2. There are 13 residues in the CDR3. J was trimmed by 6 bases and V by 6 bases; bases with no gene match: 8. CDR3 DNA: TGTGCCAGCAGAGGTGATGGGGAGGGCGAGCAGTACTTC. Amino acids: CASRGDGEGEQYF.

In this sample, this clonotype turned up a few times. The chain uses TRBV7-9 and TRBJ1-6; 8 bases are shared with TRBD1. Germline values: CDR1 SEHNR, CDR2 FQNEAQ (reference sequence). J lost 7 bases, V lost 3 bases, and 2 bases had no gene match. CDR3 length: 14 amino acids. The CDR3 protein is CASSFTGGNSPLHF. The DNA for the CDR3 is TGTGCCAGCAGCTTCACAGGGGGAAATTCACCCCTCCACTTT.

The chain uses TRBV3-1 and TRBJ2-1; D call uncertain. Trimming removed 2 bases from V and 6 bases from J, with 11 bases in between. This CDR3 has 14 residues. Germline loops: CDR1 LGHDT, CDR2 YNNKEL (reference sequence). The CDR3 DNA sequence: TGTGCCAGCAGCCAAACCCGGGCTTCCAATGAGCAGTTCTTC. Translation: CASSQTRASNEQFF.

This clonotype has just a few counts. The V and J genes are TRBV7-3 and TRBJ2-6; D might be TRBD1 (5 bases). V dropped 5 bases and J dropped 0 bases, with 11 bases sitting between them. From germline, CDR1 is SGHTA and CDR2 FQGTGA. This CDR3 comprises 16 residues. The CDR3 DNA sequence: TGTGCCAGCAGCCCCGCCAGGGACTCTGGGGCCAACGTCCTGACTTTC. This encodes CASSPARDSGANVLTF.

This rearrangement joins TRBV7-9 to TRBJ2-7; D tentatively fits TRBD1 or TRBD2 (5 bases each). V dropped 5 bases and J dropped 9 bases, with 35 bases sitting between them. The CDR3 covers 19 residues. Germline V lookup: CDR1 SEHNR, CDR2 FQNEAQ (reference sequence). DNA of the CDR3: TGTGCCAGCAGCGCCCCTGTATCGAGGGCCCTTGAAACTTGGGGCGGGCAGTACTTC. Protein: CASSAPVSRALETWGGQYF.

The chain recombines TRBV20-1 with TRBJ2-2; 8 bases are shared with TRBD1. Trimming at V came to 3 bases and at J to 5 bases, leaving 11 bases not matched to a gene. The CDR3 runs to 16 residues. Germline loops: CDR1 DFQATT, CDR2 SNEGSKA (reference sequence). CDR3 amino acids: CSARGTGNPRTGELFF. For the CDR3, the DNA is TGCAGTGCTAGGGGGACAGGCAACCCTAGGACCGGGGAGCTGTTTTTT.

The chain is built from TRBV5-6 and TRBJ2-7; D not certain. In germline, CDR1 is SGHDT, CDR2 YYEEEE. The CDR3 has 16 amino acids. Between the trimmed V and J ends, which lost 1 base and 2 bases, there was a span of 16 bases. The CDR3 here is CASSLLWTVIPYEQYF. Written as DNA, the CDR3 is TGTGCCAGCAGCTTGTTGTGGACCGTAATTCCCTACGAGCAGTACTTC.

CDR3 coding DNA: TGTGCCAGCAAAGAACCCCTTGGGGAGCAGTACTTC. Amino acid sequence: CASKEPLGEQYF. V and J are TRBV6-2 or TRBV6-3 and TRBJ2-4; D is possibly TRBD2 (5 bases). In germline, CDR1 is MNHEY, CDR2 SVGEGT. The germline V and J ends were trimmed by 7 bases and 13 bases, with 17 bases remaining between them. This CDR3 is 12 amino acids long.

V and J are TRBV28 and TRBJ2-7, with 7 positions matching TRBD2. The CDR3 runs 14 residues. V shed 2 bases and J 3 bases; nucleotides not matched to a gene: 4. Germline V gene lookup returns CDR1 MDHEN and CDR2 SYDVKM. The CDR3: CASSLPGGIYEQYF. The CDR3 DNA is TGTGCCAGCAGTTTACCGGGAGGTATCTACGAGCAGTACTTC.

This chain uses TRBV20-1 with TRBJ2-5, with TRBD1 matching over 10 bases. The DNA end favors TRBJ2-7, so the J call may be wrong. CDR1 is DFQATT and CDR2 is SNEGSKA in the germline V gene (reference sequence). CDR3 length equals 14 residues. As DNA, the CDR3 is TGCAGTGCTCACGGGACAGGGGTGTCCTACGAGCAGTACTTC. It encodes CSAHGTGVSYEQYF.

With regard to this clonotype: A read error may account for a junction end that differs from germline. This chain's CDR3 is CTSSGGSGQYF. CDR3 nucleotides: TGTACCAGCAGTGGCGGGAGCGGGCAGTACTTC. The rearrangement links TRBV12-3 or TRBV12-4 to TRBJ2-5; 7 bases are shared with TRBD2. This CDR3 is 11 amino acids long.

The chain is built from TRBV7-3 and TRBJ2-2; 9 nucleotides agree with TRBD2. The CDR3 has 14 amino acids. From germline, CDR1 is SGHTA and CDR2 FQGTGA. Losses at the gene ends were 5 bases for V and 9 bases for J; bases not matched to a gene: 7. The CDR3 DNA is TGTGCCAGCAGCCAGTGGACTAGCGATAGGGAGCTGTTTTTT. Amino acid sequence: CASSQWTSDRELFF. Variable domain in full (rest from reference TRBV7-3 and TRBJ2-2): GAGVSQTPSNKVTEKGKYVELRCDPISGHTALYWYRQSLGQGPEFLIYFQGTGAADDSGLPNDRFFAVRPEGSVSTLKIQRTERGDSAVYLCASSQWTSDRELFFGEGSRLTVL.